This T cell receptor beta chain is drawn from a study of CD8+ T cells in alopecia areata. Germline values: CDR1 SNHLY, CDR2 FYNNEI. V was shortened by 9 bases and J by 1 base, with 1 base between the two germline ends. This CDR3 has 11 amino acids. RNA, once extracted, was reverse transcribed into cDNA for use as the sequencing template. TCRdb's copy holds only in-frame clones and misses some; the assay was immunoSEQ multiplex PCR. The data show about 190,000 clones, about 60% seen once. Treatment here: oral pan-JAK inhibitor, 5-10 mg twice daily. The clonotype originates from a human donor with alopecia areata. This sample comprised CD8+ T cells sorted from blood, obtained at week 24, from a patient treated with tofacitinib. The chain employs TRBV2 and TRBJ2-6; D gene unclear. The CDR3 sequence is CASSGANVLTF. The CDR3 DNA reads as TGTGCCAGTTCTGGGGCCAACGTCCTGACTTTC.